This is a list of T cell receptor beta chains from one sample in a study of regulatory T cells in long-lasting Graves disease. MiXCR, applied by TCRdb to the multiplex PCR reads, yields one record per CDR3 protein. The table lists around 400,000 distinct CDR3 sequences, about 16% of them singletons, with approximately 22% in the top ten. The starting material was peripheral blood mononuclear cells (PBMCs), obtained at new diagnosis, from a patient treated with antithyroid drugs. The receptors originated from a female donor with Graves disease. Each CDR3 is given with its conserved first and last residue. D genes are given only for firm matches. Expanded clones get a size class; other rows say once, few or many, or leave the size out.

cdr3_length	clone_size	d_call	v_call	j_call	cdr3_nt	cdr3_aa
15	many	TRBD2	TRBV6-1	TRBJ2-7	TGTGCCAGCAGGACTACCGGACTAGCCTGGTACGAGCAGTACTTC	CASRTTGLAWYEQYF
11	NA	NA	TRBV28	TRBJ2-5	TGTGGAACGAGGAGGGCGGAGACCCAGTACTTC	CGTRRAETQYF
13	many	NA	TRBV12-5	TRBJ1-2	TGTGCTAGTGGTTTGGTACAGAGCTATGGCTACACCTTC	CASGLVQSYGYTF
14	many	NA	TRBV6-5	TRBJ1-1	TGTGCCAGCAGTTACGGGGAACAGTTGACTGAAGCTTTCTTT	CASSYGEQLTEAFF
15	many	NA	TRBV5-1	TRBJ1-6	TGCGCCAGCAAGGTTACCGGACAGTCAAATTCACCCCTCCACTTT	CASKVTGQSNSPLHF
15	few	TRBD1	TRBV4-1	TRBJ1-2	TGCGCCAGCAGCCTTCAAAGGGGGCAGGTCGATGGCTACACCTTC	CASSLQRGQVDGYTF
15	many	TRBD2	TRBV13	TRBJ2-7	TGTGCCAGCAGCTTAAGACTAGCGGTTTCCTACGAGCAGTACTTC	CASSLRLAVSYEQYF
13	NA	NA	TRBV12-5	TRBJ1-3	TGTGCTAGTGGTTTGTACTCTGGAAACACCATATATTTT	CASGLYSGNTIYF
17	many	TRBD2	TRBV29-1	TRBJ2-1	TGCAGCGCCGGGAGACTAGCGGGAGCGAACCCCTATGTGGAGCAGTTCTTC	CSAGRLAGANPYVEQFF
16	NA	TRBD1	TRBV11-1	TRBJ1-5	TGTGCCAGCAGCAGCCAAAGACAGGGGCGCGGCCAGCCCCAGCATTTT	CASSSQRQGRGQPQHF
13	many	NA	TRBV4-3	TRBJ2-7	TGCGCCAGCAGCCAAGATCTTGGTTTCGAGCAGTACTTC	CASSQDLGFEQYF
17	few	NA	TRBV10-2	TRBJ2-3	TGCGCCAGCAGGCCCCTTTACCTAATCCAAGTCATAGATACGCAGTATTTT	CASRPLYLIQVIDTQYF
12	many	NA	TRBV29-1	TRBJ2-7	TGCAGCGTTGCGCCGGGCTCCTACGAGCAGTACTTC	CSVAPGSYEQYF
14	many	TRBD2	TRBV28	TRBJ2-1	TGTGCCAGCAGTGCTAGCGGGAGGAGGAATGAGCAGTTCTTC	CASSASGRRNEQFF
12	many	NA	TRBV12-3/TRBV12-4	TRBJ1-5	TGTGCCAGCAGTTTAGATGATCAGCCCCAGCATTTT	CASSLDDQPQHF
17	many	NA	TRBV28	TRBJ1-2	TGTGCCAGCAGTTTATCCCATGCGACCAGGGATGACTATGGCTACACCTTC	CASSLSHATRDDYGYTF
13	NA	TRBD1	TRBV19	TRBJ1-5	TGTGCCAGTCGGACAGGGTACAATCAGCCCCAGCATTTT	CASRTGYNQPQHF
16	many	TRBD1	TRBV7-2	TRBJ1-4	TGTGCCAGCAGCTCCCTCATCGGACAGGGTTATGAAAAACTGTTTTTT	CASSSLIGQGYEKLFF
14	many	NA	TRBV11-2	TRBJ1-1	TGTGCCAGCAGCTTAAGGGTGGAAAGGCATGAAGCTTTCTTT	CASSLRVERHEAFF
14	many	NA	TRBV7-2	TRBJ2-5	TGTGCCAGCAGCCCCCGAAACTTTCTGGAGACCCAGTACTTC	CASSPRNFLETQYF
14	NA	NA	TRBV3-1	TRBJ1-2	TGTACCAGCAGCCAAGTGGCCCGGAGCTATGGCTACACCTTC	CTSSQVARSYGYTF
15	NA	NA	TRBV6-1	TRBJ1-6	TGTGCCAGCAGTTTTTCCAGGGGATGGAATTCACCCCTCCACTTT	CASSFSRGWNSPLHF
14	many	NA	TRBV20-1	TRBJ1-1	TGCAGTGCTAGAGGGGGAGGGGAATCCACTGAAGCTTTCTTT	CSARGGGESTEAFF
16	many	TRBD2	TRBV7-2	TRBJ2-2	TGTGCCAGCAGCTTGACTAGCGGGAGATTCTTAGGGGAGCTGTTTTTT	CASSLTSGRFLGELFF
16	many	NA	TRBV6-5	TRBJ1-1	TGTGCCAGCAGTTACTCGAGGAGGGGGATGAACACTGAAGCTTTCTTT	CASSYSRRGMNTEAFF
13	few	NA	TRBV6-1	TRBJ1-1	TGTGCCAGCACCAAAGCCGGGCACGATGAAGCTTTCTTT	CASTKAGHDEAFF
14	many	TRBD2	TRBV10-3	TRBJ2-5	TGTGCCATCAGTGACCGGACTAGAGGAGAGACCCAGTACTTC	CAISDRTRGETQYF
15	NA	TRBD2	TRBV6-1	TRBJ2-7	TGTGCCAGCAGTGAAGCGGCCAGCGGGAGTTACGAGCAGTACTTC	CASSEAASGSYEQYF
15	many	TRBD1	TRBV7-3	TRBJ2-3	TGTGCCAGCAGCTTACGCAGGGGGCACACAGATACGCAGTATTTT	CASSLRRGHTDTQYF
14	once	TRBD2	TRBV20-1	TRBJ2-7	TGCAGTGCCCACCTTAGCGGGAGCGGCGACGAGCAGTACTTC	CSAHLSGSGDEQYF
12	NA	NA	TRBV29-1	TRBJ1-1	TGCAGCGTTGGGGAGCCAACAGGTGAAGCTTTCTTT	CSVGEPTGEAFF
17	many	NA	TRBV2	TRBJ1-6	TGTGCCAGCAACCTTACGGGGGGGAGTAGACGACGATCACCCCTCCACTTT	CASNLTGGSRRRSPLHF